The text below deals with one T cell receptor (beta chain). Expressed TCRB transcripts were sequenced because the entire RNA isolate underwent reverse transcription. Clones were sequenced by immunoSEQ multiplex PCR, and TCRdb holds only the in-frame ones, with some missing. The table records just over 600,000 clones, roughly 16% of them present only once. One heparinised draw of blood, averaging roughly 110 mL, came from each donor. This CDR3 comprises 14 residues. Trimming cost V 2 bases and J 4 bases; bases outside gene matches: 3. Germline V gene sequence: CDR1 SGHRS, CDR2 YFSETQ. This sample is drawn from a study of beta chain features in type 1 diabetes.

The TCR comes from a man aged 18 to 29 in good health. Specimen: naive CD4+ T cells from blood. This chain uses TRBV5-1 with TRBJ2-1, with TRBD1 matching 7 bases. This CDR3 reads CASSFAGGYNEQFF. Here the CDR3 DNA reads TGCGCCAGCAGCTTTGCAGGGGGATACAATGAGCAGTTCTTC.